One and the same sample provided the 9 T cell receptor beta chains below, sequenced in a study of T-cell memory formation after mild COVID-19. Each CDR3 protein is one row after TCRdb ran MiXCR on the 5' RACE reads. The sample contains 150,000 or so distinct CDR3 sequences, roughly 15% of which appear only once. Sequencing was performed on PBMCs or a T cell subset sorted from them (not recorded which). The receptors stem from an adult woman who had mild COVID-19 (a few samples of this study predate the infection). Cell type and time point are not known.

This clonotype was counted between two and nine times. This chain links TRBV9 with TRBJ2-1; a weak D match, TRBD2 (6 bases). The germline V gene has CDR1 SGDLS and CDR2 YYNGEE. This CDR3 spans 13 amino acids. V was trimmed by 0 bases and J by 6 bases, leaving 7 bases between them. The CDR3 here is CASSVDGGNEQFF. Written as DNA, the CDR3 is TGTGCCAGCAGCGTAGACGGGGGCAATGAGCAGTTCTTC.

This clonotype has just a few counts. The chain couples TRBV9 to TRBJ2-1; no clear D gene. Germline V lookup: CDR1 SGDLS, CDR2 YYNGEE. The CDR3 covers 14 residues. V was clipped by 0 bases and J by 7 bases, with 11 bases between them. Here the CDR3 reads CASSVGGGTNEQFF. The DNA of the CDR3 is TGTGCCAGCAGCGTAGGGGGTGGCACGAATGAGCAGTTCTTC.

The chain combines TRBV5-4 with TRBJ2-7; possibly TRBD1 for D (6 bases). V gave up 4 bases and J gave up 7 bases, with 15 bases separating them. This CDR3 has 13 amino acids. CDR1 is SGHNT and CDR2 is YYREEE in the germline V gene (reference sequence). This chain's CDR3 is CASSVWTVEEQYF. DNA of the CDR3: TGTGCCAGCAGCGTCTGGACAGTGGAAGAGCAGTACTTC.

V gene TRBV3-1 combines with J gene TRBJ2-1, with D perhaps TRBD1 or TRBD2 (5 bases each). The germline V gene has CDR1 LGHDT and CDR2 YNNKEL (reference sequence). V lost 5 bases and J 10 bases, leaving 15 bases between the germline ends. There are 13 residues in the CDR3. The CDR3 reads CASSSGARWEQFF. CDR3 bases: TGTGCCAGCAGCTCCGGGGCTAGATGGGAGCAGTTCTTC.

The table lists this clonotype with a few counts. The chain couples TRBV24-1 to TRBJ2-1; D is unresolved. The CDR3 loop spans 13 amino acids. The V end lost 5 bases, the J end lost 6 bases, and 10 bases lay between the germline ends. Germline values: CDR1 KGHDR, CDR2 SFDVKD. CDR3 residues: CATSGRDGNEQFF. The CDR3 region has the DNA TGTGCCACCAGTGGTCGCGACGGCAATGAGCAGTTCTTC.

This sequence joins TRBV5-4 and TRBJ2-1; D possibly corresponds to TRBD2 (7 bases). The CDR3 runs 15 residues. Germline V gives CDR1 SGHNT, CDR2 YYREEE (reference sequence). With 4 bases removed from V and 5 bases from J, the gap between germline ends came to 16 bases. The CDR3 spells CASSALGGGHNEQFF. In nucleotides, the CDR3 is TGTGCCAGCAGCGCTCTTGGGGGGGGCCACAATGAGCAGTTCTTC.

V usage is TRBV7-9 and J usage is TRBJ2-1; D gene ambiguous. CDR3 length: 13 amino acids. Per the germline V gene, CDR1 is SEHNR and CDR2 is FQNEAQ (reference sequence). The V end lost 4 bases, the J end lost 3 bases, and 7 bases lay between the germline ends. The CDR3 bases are TGTGCCAGCAGCTCCGATATCTACAATGAGCAGTTCTTC. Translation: CASSSDIYNEQFF. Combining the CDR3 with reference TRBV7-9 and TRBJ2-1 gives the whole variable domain DTGVSQNPRHKITKRGQNVTFRCDPISEHNRLYWYRQTLGQGPEFLTYFQNEAQLEKSRLLSDRFSAERPKGSFSTLEIQRTEQGDSAMYLCASSSDIYNEQFFGPGTRLTVL.

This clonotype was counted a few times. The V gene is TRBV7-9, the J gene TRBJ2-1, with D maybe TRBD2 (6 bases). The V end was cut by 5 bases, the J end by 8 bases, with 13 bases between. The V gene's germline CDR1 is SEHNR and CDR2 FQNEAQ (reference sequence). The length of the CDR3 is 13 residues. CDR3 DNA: TGTGCCAGCAGCCAAACCGAGCGGGATGAGCAGTTCTTC. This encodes CASSQTERDEQFF.

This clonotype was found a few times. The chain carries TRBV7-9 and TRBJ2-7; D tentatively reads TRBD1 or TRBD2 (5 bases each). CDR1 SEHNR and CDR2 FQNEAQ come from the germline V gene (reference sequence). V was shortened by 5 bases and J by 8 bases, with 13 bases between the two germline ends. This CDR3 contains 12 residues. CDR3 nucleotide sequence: TGTGCCAGCAGCGCCGGGACCTATCAGCAGTACTTC. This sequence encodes CASSAGTYQQYF.